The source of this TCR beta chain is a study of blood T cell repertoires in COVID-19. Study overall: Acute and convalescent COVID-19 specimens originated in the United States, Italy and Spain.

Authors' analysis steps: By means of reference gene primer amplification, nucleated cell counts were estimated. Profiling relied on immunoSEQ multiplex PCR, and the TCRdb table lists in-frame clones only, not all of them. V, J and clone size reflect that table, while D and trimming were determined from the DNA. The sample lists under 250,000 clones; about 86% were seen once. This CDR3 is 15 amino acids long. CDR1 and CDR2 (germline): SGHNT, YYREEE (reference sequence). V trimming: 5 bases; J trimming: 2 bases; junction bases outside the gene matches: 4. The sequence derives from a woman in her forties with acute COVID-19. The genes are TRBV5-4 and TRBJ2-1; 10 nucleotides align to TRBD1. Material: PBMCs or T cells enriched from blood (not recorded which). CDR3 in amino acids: CASRPDRGPYNEQFF. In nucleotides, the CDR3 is TGTGCCAGCAGACCTGACAGGGGGCCCTACAATGAGCAGTTCTTC. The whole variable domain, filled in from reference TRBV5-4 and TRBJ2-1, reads ETGVTQSPTHLIKTRGQQVTLRCSSQSGHNTVSWYQQALGQGPQFIFQYYREEENGRGNFPPRFSGLQFPNYSSELNVNALELDDSALYLCASRPDRGPYNEQFFGPGTRLTVL.